The source of this T cell receptor (beta chain) is a study of shared clonotypes between healthy human individuals. Study-level results: Several donors had 5% to 6.5% of their naive CD4 clonotypes in common.

On this clone: No antigen is known for it.

Sequencing used immunoSEQ multiplex PCR; TCRdb keeps in-frame clones, though not all of them. The sample lists about 1 million clones, roughly 80% seen once, with about 1.5% in the top ten. V was pared by 1 base and J by 5 bases, with 9 bases between. From germline, CDR1 is SGHRS and CDR2 YFSETQ. The length of the CDR3 is 13 residues. The specimen was memory CD4+ T cells sorted from blood. The subset here: CD45RA-negative fraction. This receptor was identified in a man between 18 and 35 years old in good health. The chain is built from TRBV5-1 and TRBJ2-5; D might be TRBD2 (5 bases). CDR3 sequence (DNA): TGCGCCAGCAGCTTGAGTACGGGGGAGACCCAGTACTTC. Encoded protein: CASSLSTGETQYF. Filled out from reference TRBV5-1 and TRBJ2-5, the complete variable domain reads KAGVTQTPRYLIKTRGQQVTLSCSPISGHRSVSWYQQTPGQGLQFLFEYFSETQRNKGNFPGRFSGRQFSNSRSEMNVSTLELGDSALYLCASSLSTGETQYFGPGTRLLVL.